This paragraph reports one T cell receptor (beta chain). As yet, its antigen is unknown. The V segment lost 5 bases and the J segment 5 bases; nucleotides outside the gene matches: 10. CDR1 and CDR2 from the germline V gene are MDHEN and SYDVKM. This CDR3 spans 15 amino acids. The entry originates in a study of T cell responses to AZD1222 COVID-19 vaccine. At the level of the study: Second-dose schedules of about 4 or about 12 weeks were combined. Study-wide results and limits: A mostly white British donor set with more females was recruited, and clonal diversity was possibly underestimated. Researchers took repertoire samples only after the peak T cell response had come.

Measured with immunoSEQ multiplex PCR; TCRdb has only the in-frame clones, and not every one. Among some 22,000 clones listed, approximately 82% were seen once. This chain connects TRBV28 to TRBJ1-1, with 8 bases fitting TRBD1. This receptor was obtained from an adult in good health. The specimen was peripheral blood, collected on day 0 of AZD1222 vaccination. CDR3 protein: CASSPFGQGSTEAFF. The CDR3 DNA follows: TGTGCCAGCAGTCCTTTCGGACAGGGTTCGACTGAAGCTTTCTTT. Complete variable domain (other parts from reference TRBV28 and TRBJ1-1): DVKVTQSSRYLVKRTGEKVFLECVQDMDHENMFWYRQDPGLGLRLIYFSYDVKMKEKGDIPEGYSVSREKKERFSLILESASTNQTSMYLCASSPFGQGSTEAFFGQGTRLTVV.